Listed here are 3 T cell receptor beta chains from one sample, sequenced in a study of T cells in tumors and immune-related adverse events (dated by TCRdb to the early 2020s). Libraries were built with the immunoSEQ multiplex PCR assay. Entries here come from immuneACCESS through TCRdb and include only in-frame sequences with V and J called. Some clones fail to appear in such tables; in the studies checked, an unresolved V gene covers under half of the shortfall, and the cause of the remainder is unknown. Here the sample has more than 7,000 clones; 94% occur a single time. Less than 2.5% of the sample is in the top ten clones. The treatment or condition label corresponds to: nivolumab (PD-1 blockade) given before sampling. The sample in question was lymph node tissue, obtained from a patient treated with anti-PD-1 therapy. The receptors were sampled from a female donor with metastatic renal cell carcinoma.

The chain links TRBV7-9 to TRBJ2-1; D gene uncertain. The germline CDR1 and CDR2 sequences are SEHNR and FQNEAQ (reference sequence). V dropped 1 base and J dropped 0 bases, with 1 base sitting between them. The CDR3 is 13 amino acids. CDR3 sequence: CASSLGSYNEQFF. Written as DNA, the CDR3 is TGTGCCAGCAGCTTAGGCTCCTACAATGAGCAGTTCTTC.

CDR3 sequence reads: CASSLAGGAGTEAFF. CDR3 bases: TGTGCCAGCAGCTTAGCGGGAGGAGCGGGGACTGAAGCTTTCTTT. The chain employs TRBV7-2 and TRBJ1-1; the D is unclear. Germline lookup yields CDR1 SGHTA and CDR2 FQGNSA. The CDR3 is 15 amino acids. V lost 0 bases, J lost 5 bases, and 13 bases lay in between.

The chain uses TRBV19 and TRBJ1-5; D not certain. Between the trimmed V and J ends, which lost 3 bases and 5 bases, there was a span of 11 bases. The CDR3 contains 14 residues. Germline values: CDR1 LNHDA, CDR2 SQIVND (reference sequence). The CDR3 is CASSIWEGDQPQHF. The CDR3 nucleotides are TGTGCCAGTAGTATCTGGGAGGGCGATCAGCCCCAGCATTTT.